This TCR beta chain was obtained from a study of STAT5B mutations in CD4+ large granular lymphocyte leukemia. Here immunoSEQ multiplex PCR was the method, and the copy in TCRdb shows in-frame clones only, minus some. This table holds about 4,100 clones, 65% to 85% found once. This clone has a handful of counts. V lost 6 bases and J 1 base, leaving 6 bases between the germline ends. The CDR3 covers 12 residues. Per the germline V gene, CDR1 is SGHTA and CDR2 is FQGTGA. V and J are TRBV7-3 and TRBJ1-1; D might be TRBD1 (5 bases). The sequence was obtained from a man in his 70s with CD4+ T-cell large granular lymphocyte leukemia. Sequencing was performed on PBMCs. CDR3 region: CASRGENTEAFF. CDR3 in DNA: TGTGCCAGCAGAGGGGAGAACACTGAAGCTTTCTTT.